The 18 T cell receptor beta chains presented below share a single source sample, sequenced in a study of T cell changes during pregnancy in multiple sclerosis. Produced via immunoSEQ multiplex PCR; TCRdb's table is partial and in-frame only. The sample contains tens of thousands of clones, approximately 80% of which appear only once. The sample consisted of CD4+ T cells from peripheral blood mononuclear cells, taken before pregnancy. The receptors were sampled from a female donor with multiple sclerosis, enrolled in a pregnancy study.

The chain has TRBV4-1 and TRBJ2-3; no reliable D call. The CDR3 is 17 amino acids. V was shortened by 1 base and J by 0 bases, with 14 bases between the two germline ends. The germline gives CDR1 MGHRA, CDR2 YSYEKL. The CDR3 nucleotides read TGCGCCAGCAGCCAAGGTGCGACATATTTTAGCACAGATACGCAGTATTTT. Its protein product is CASSQGATYFSTDTQYF.

This clone was recorded a few times. V and J are TRBV6-1 and TRBJ1-1; 7 bases line up with TRBD1. This CDR3 contains 15 residues. V gave up 6 bases and J gave up 0 bases; unmatched junction bases: 7. From germline, CDR1 is MNHNS and CDR2 SASEGT. CDR3 in amino acids: CASSNAGQMNTEAFF. The CDR3 DNA sequence: TGTGCCAGCAGCAACGCGGGACAGATGAACACTGAAGCTTTCTTT.

This rearrangement joins TRBV6-5 to TRBJ2-3; D might be TRBD2 (5 bases). CDR3 length: 14 amino acids. Germline loops: CDR1 MNHEY, CDR2 SVGAGI. Trimming removed 6 bases from V and 0 bases from J, with 10 bases in between. The CDR3 loop is CASSAGDSTDTQYF. The CDR3, as DNA: TGTGCCAGCAGCGCCGGGGATAGCACAGATACGCAGTATTTT.

The chain links TRBV18 to TRBJ2-1; TRBD2 aligns across 7 bases. Unmatched junction bases numbered 9, after V lost 3 bases and J lost 7 bases. The CDR3 has 15 amino acids. Germline V gene sequence: CDR1 KGHSH, CDR2 LQKENI. CDR3 sequence: CASSPSGLVYNEQFF. CDR3 in DNA: TGTGCCAGCTCACCCTCCGGACTAGTGTATAATGAGCAGTTCTTC.

The chain carries TRBV5-1 and TRBJ1-3; tentative D call: TRBD1 (5 bases). V was cut by 0 bases and J by 4 bases, with 8 bases left in between. CDR3 length: 14 residues. Germline CDR1 is SGHRS and CDR2 is YFSETQ. The CDR3 nucleotides are TGCGCCAGCAGCTTGGAGGGGCAAGGAAACACCATATATTTT. This codes for CASSLEGQGNTIYF.

This chain joins TRBV19 and TRBJ1-3, with D perhaps TRBD1 (6 bases). Trimming removed 4 bases at V and 0 bases at J, with 10 bases between. This CDR3 is 15 amino acids long. The V gene's germline CDR1 is LNHDA and CDR2 SQIVND (reference sequence). The CDR3 sequence: CASSTGHSSGNTIYF. Written as DNA, the CDR3 is TGTGCCAGTAGTACGGGACACAGCTCTGGAAACACCATATATTTT.

The chain is built from TRBV2 and TRBJ1-2; the D is unclear. V dropped 8 bases and J dropped 1 base, with 11 bases sitting between them. CDR1 and CDR2 from the germline V gene are SNHLY and FYNNEI. The CDR3 contains 13 residues. The CDR3 DNA follows: TGTGCCAGCCAGAGGGAGCATAACTATGGCTACACCTTC. Protein: CASQREHNYGYTF.

The J gene is TRBJ1-2, the V gene TRBV19; the D is unclear. The CDR3 spans 14 residues. The germline CDR1 and CDR2 sequences are LNHDA and SQIVND (reference sequence). Trimming left V 6 bases short and J 3 bases short, with 14 bases between. The CDR3 DNA reads TGTGCCAGTAGGACGCTACCGGCGGACTATGGCTACACCTTC. It is translated as CASRTLPADYGYTF.

This chain links TRBV25-1 with TRBJ1-2; 9 bases align to TRBD1. V shed 5 bases, J shed 2 bases, and the junction held 6 bases outside the gene matches. The germline CDR1 and CDR2 sequences are MGHDK and SYGVNS. The CDR3 extends over 15 amino acids. CDR3 sequence: CASSPPTGGNYGYTF. DNA for the CDR3: TGTGCCAGCAGTCCACCGACAGGGGGAAACTATGGCTACACCTTC.

This chain connects TRBV5-1 to TRBJ2-7; TRBD2 might be the D (5 bases). From germline, CDR1 is SGHRS and CDR2 YFSETQ. The V end lost 7 bases, the J end lost 3 bases, and 14 bases lay between the germline ends. The CDR3 is 13 amino acids. The chain's CDR3 is CASARENSYEQYF. CDR3 coding DNA: TGCGCCAGCGCCCGGGAAAATAGCTACGAGCAGTACTTC.

The rearrangement links TRBV7-6 to TRBJ2-2; D call uncertain. V shed 5 bases and J shed 4 bases, with 20 bases lying between them. The CDR3 length is 17 residues. Per germline, CDR1 SGHVS and CDR2 FNYEAQ. Here the CDR3 reads CASSPAAPQQGTGELFF. As DNA, the CDR3 is TGTGCCAGCAGCCCCGCGGCACCACAACAAGGCACCGGGGAGCTGTTTTTT. Drawing the rest from reference TRBV7-6 and TRBJ2-2, the complete variable domain is GAGVSQSPRYKVTKRGQDVALRCDPISGHVSLYWYRQALGQGPEFLTYFNYEAQQDKSGLPNDRFSAERPEGSISTLTIQRTEQRDSAMYRCASSPAAPQQGTGELFFGEGSRLTVL.

V usage is TRBV6-6 and J usage is TRBJ1-2; maybe TRBD1 (5 bases). The CDR3 consists of 10 residues. In germline, CDR1 is MNHNY, CDR2 SVGAGI (reference sequence). Trimming stripped 8 bases from V and 6 bases from J, with 7 bases between. The CDR3 is CASRGNGYTF. The CDR3 nucleotides are TGTGCCAGCCGGGGGAATGGCTACACCTTC.

The chain recombines TRBV14 with TRBJ2-6, with D possibly TRBD2 on 5 matching bases. This CDR3 contains 18 residues. Germline lookup yields CDR1 SGHDN and CDR2 FVKESK. Trimming removed 3 bases from V and 1 base from J, with 16 bases in between. For the CDR3, the DNA is TGTGCCAGCAGCCATCACCCATGGGGAGAGTCTGGGGCCAACGTCCTGACTTTC. Translation gives CASSHHPWGESGANVLTF.

This rearrangement joins TRBV19 to TRBJ2-1, with 10 positions matching TRBD2. The junction had 17 bases not matched to a gene; V was cut back by 4 bases and J by 8 bases. Germline values: CDR1 LNHDA, CDR2 SQIVND (reference sequence). The CDR3 loop spans 18 amino acids. CDR3 coding DNA: TGTGCCAGTAGTAGGCTAGCGGGAGCACCTCCATCGTTCGATGAGCAGTTCTTC. It translates to CASSRLAGAPPSFDEQFF.

The genes are TRBV19 and TRBJ2-3; maybe TRBD2 (5 bases). The CDR3 length is 13 residues. In germline, CDR1 is LNHDA, CDR2 SQIVND (reference sequence). The V end was cut by 7 bases, the J end by 2 bases, with 10 bases between. The chain's CDR3 is CASMRTHTDTQYF. CDR3 DNA sequence: TGTGCCAGTATGAGGACTCACACAGATACGCAGTATTTT. The full variable domain, in which reference TRBV19 and TRBJ2-3 provide the parts outside the CDR3, is DGGITQSPKYLFRKEGQNVTLSCEQNLNHDAMYWYRQDPGQGLRLIYYSQIVNDFQKGDIAEGYSVSREKKESFPLTVTSAQKNPTAFYLCASMRTHTDTQYFGPGTRLTVL.

This chain uses TRBV10-3 with TRBJ2-5; 10 bases line up with TRBD1. Per germline, CDR1 ENHRY and CDR2 SYGVKD. V was pared by 6 bases and J by 4 bases, with 14 bases of the junction left unmatched. This CDR3 comprises 17 residues. The CDR3 here is CAIRNTAGTGAAETQYF. In nucleotides, the CDR3 is TGTGCCATCAGAAACACCGCCGGGACAGGGGCGGCAGAGACCCAGTACTTC.

The chain recombines TRBV11-2 with TRBJ1-1, with 7 bases identical to TRBD1. Per germline, CDR1 SGHAT and CDR2 FQNNGV. V shed 5 bases and J 8 bases; nucleotides not matched to a gene: 11. CDR3 size: 14 residues. The CDR3: CASSPRTGGEEAFF. As DNA, the CDR3 is TGTGCCAGCAGCCCGAGGACAGGAGGCGAGGAAGCTTTCTTT.

The chain is built from TRBV9 and TRBJ2-3, with 14 bases identical to TRBD2. This CDR3 has 21 residues. V dropped 4 bases and J dropped 3; count of bases not matched to a gene: 19. Germline CDR1 is SGDLS and CDR2 is YYNGEE. CDR3 loop: CASSPRPGTSGSGRITDTQYF. The CDR3 DNA reads TGTGCCAGCAGCCCACGTCCCGGGACTAGCGGGAGCGGTAGGATAACAGATACGCAGTATTTT.